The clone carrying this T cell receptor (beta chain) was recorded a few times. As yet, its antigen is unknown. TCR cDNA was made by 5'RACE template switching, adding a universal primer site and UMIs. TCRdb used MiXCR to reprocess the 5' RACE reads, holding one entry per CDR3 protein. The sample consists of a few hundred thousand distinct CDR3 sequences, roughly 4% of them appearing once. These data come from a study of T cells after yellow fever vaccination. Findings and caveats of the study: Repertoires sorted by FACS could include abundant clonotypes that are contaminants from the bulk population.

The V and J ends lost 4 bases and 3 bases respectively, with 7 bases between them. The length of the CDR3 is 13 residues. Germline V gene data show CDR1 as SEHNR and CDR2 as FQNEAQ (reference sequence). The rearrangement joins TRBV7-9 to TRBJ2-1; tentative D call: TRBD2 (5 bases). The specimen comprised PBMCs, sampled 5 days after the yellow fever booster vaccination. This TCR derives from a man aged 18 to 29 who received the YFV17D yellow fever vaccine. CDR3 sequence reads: CASSSTIYNEQFF. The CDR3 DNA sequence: TGTGCCAGCAGCTCGACTATCTACAATGAGCAGTTCTTC.